These 10 T cell receptor beta chains originate from one sample sequenced in a study of post-analysis software for immune sequencing data (dated by TCRdb to between 2015 and 2016). Results and caveats for the whole study, not just this receptor: Significantly higher frequencies in patients than in controls were found for roughly 5 TRBV segments, including TRBV5-6, TRBV5-1 and TRBV20-1.

These receptors have no known antigen. To prepare the library, PCR was applied. This sample was sequenced with an Illumina HiSeq 2500. Unique molecular identifiers were incorporated into TCR beta cDNA libraries to reduce PCR and sequencing biases. TCRdb passed the public sequencing reads through fastp at Q25 and MiXCR, retaining productive beta sequences. Each entry is one CDR3 protein sequence, shown with its most common DNA and genes. The sample yields about 150,000 distinct CDR3 sequences; 30% were counted once. The ten biggest clones cover about 1.6% of the sample. The sequencing sample was made of blood. These receptors were collected from a girl aged 5-17 years with multiple sclerosis.

The chain links TRBV7-6 to TRBJ1-5; D is uncertain. This CDR3 is 14 amino acids long. Germline CDR1 SGHVS, CDR2 FNYEAQ. Trimming took off 5 bases at V and 3 bases at J, with 11 bases between the two ends. Here the CDR3 DNA reads TGTGCCAGCAGCCCCCGGGGATACAATCAGCCCCAGCATTTT. This codes for CASSPRGYNQPQHF.

This sequence joins TRBV28 and TRBJ2-1; 11 bases map to TRBD2. The CDR3 consists of 15 residues. Losses at the gene ends were 6 bases for V and 5 bases for J; bases not matched to a gene: 6. Germline CDR1 and CDR2: MDHEN and SYDVKM. CDR3 sequence reads: CASSPTSGRDNEQFF. CDR3 nucleotides: TGTGCCAGCAGCCCCACTAGCGGGAGAGACAATGAGCAGTTCTTC.

This chain connects TRBV5-1 to TRBJ1-5; TRBD1 matches 7 bases. The germline V gene encodes CDR1 SGHRS and CDR2 YFSETQ. The CDR3 sequence is 14 residues long. The J segment lost 4 bases and the V segment lost 4 bases, leaving 5 bases of the junction unmatched. The CDR3 loop reads CASSRDSPNQPQHF. CDR3 DNA: TGCGCCAGCAGCCGGGACAGCCCAAATCAGCCCCAGCATTTT.

As to this clonotype: The junction and the germline gene differ at one end; a read error may be behind it. The J gene is TRBJ2-3, the V gene TRBV12-3 or TRBV12-4, with unresolved D. This CDR3 comprises 15 residues. CDR3 bases: TGTGCCAGCAGTCGCCCTGGGTTAGGCACAGATGCGCAGTATTTT. Residues: CASSRPGLGTDAQYF.

V gene TRBV5-1 combines with J gene TRBJ2-3, with D perhaps matching TRBD2 (6 bases). The CDR3 sequence is 14 residues long. Germline assignment: CDR1 SGHRS and CDR2 YFSETQ. Trimming took off 0 bases at V and 3 bases at J, with 8 bases between the two ends. As DNA, the CDR3 is TGCGCCAGCAGCTTGGCCCTAGCGACAGATACGCAGTATTTT. Amino acid sequence: CASSLALATDTQYF.

This clonotype was seen only a few times. This chain uses TRBV4-1 with TRBJ1-1; 8 nucleotides match TRBD1. CDR3 length equals 15 residues. Germline V gene data show CDR1 as MGHRA and CDR2 as YSYEKL. Unmatched junction bases numbered 5, after V lost 4 bases and J lost 1 base. CDR3 bases: TGCGCCAGCAGCCTGACAGGGGCAACGAACACTGAAGCTTTCTTT. Its protein is CASSLTGATNTEAFF.

The V and J genes are TRBV5-1 and TRBJ2-1; TRBD2 might be the D (6 bases). From germline, CDR1 is SGHRS and CDR2 YFSETQ. The CDR3 is 14 residues long. Trimming pared 5 bases from V and 3 bases from J, leaving 12 bases between. The CDR3 DNA follows: TGCGCCAGCAGTACGGGGGAAGACTACAATGAGCAGTTCTTC. As protein: CASSTGEDYNEQFF.

This clonotype has more than one count but fewer than ten. This rearrangement joins TRBV7-2 to TRBJ2-1, with D hard to call. In germline, CDR1 is SGHTA, CDR2 FQGNSA. This CDR3 has 14 residues. The germline V and J ends were trimmed by 1 base and 3 bases, with 7 bases remaining between them. In DNA form, the CDR3 reads TGTGCCAGCAGCTTAGAGGTCAACTACAATGAGCAGTTCTTC. This gives the protein CASSLEVNYNEQFF.

The chain combines TRBV9 with TRBJ1-5; D is uncertain. V lost 0 bases, J lost 4 bases, and 5 bases lay in between. The CDR3 loop spans 13 amino acids. Looked up from germline, CDR1 is SGDLS and CDR2 is YYNGEE. CDR3 bases: TGTGCCAGCAGCGTAGGGCAAAATCAGCCCCAGCATTTT. Protein product: CASSVGQNQPQHF.

This clonotype was picked up a small number of times. At one end, the junction sequence differs from germline, possibly due to a read error. This sequence joins TRBV28 and TRBJ1-1; TRBD1 aligns across 7 bases. Germline V gene sequence: CDR1 MDHEN, CDR2 SYDVKM. The CDR3 spans 16 residues. The CDR3 DNA sequence: TGTGCCAGCACCGTTAGAGGGGACAGCATGAACGCTGAAGCTTTCTTT. Its protein product is CASTVRGDSMNAEAFF. The entire variable domain, with the rest obtained from reference TRBV28 and TRBJ1-1, is as follows: DVKVTQSSRYLVKRTGEKVFLECVQDMDHENMFWYRQDPGLGLRLIYFSYDVKMKEKGDIPEGYSVSREKKERFSLILESASTNQTSMYLCASTVRGDSMNAEAFFGQGTRLTVV.